Below are 11 T cell receptor beta chains sequenced from a single sample in a study of blood T cell repertoires in COVID-19. Only in-frame clones appear in the TCRdb table, and some are missing; sequencing was by immunoSEQ multiplex PCR. The sample has 300,000 to 450,000 clones; around 90% are singletons. Sequenced sample: peripheral blood. The receptors originated from a woman in her 30s with COVID-19, enrolled during active disease.

The gene calls are TRBV6-1 and TRBJ2-1; no reliable D call. V lost 0 bases, J lost 7 bases, and 16 bases lay in between. Germline V CDR1 and CDR2: MNHNS, SASEGT. The CDR3 is 16 amino acids. The CDR3 spells CASSEALAPTWNEQFF. The CDR3 DNA reads as TGTGCCAGCAGTGAAGCGCTCGCCCCGACATGGAATGAGCAGTTCTTC.

The chain carries TRBV20-1 and TRBJ2-6, with a tentative D call TRBD2 (5 bases). The germline V and J ends were trimmed by 3 bases and 0 bases, with 9 bases remaining between them. Germline values: CDR1 DFQATT, CDR2 SNEGSKA (reference sequence). The CDR3 has 15 residues. Written as DNA, the CDR3 is TGCAGTGCTAGTCTAGGGAGCTCTGGGGCCAACGTCCTGACTTTC. Protein: CSASLGSSGANVLTF.

This chain joins TRBV20-1 and TRBJ2-5; the D gene is possibly TRBD2 (5 bases). The germline gives CDR1 DFQATT, CDR2 SNEGSKA (reference sequence). Trimming removed 6 bases at V and 5 bases at J, with 10 bases between. This CDR3 is built from 11 residues. The CDR3 DNA is TGCAGTGCCGTGGAGGTGGAGACCCAGTACTTC. It is translated as CSAVEVETQYF.

The CDR3 reads CASSFWTSGEQYF. The DNA for the CDR3 is TGTGCCAGCAGCTTCTGGACTAGCGGTGAGCAGTACTTC. The chain couples TRBV7-2 to TRBJ2-7, with 10 bases matching TRBD2. CDR3 size: 13 residues. The germline V gene encodes CDR1 SGHTA and CDR2 FQGNSA. With 3 bases clipped from V and 7 bases from J, the junction kept 3 bases outside the gene matches.

The chain carries TRBV6-5 and TRBJ2-7; 7 positions match TRBD1. From germline, CDR1 is MNHEY and CDR2 SVGAGI. The V gene end was trimmed by 6 bases and the J gene end by 5 bases; junction bases not matched to a gene: 7. This CDR3 is built from 13 residues. The CDR3 protein is CASSRRGIDEQYF. For the CDR3, the DNA is TGTGCCAGCAGCCGCAGGGGGATCGACGAGCAGTACTTC.

The rearrangement uses TRBV7-2 and TRBJ2-7, with TRBD2 as a possible D gene (6 bases). The CDR3 totals 15 residues. Germline V lookup: CDR1 SGHTA, CDR2 FQGNSA. Trimming took 0 bases from V and 0 from J, leaving 9 bases between them. Here the CDR3 DNA reads TGTGCCAGCAGCTTAGCAACTAGCTACTCCTACGAGCAGTACTTC. This sequence encodes CASSLATSYSYEQYF.

Comment on this clone: Other nucleotide sequences from this sample produce the same CDR3. CDR3 DNA sequence: TGTGCCAGCAGTTTTAGAGCGAACACTGAAGCTTTCTTT. Amino acid sequence: CASSFRANTEAFF. The J gene is TRBJ1-1, the V gene TRBV12-3 or TRBV12-4, with D hard to call. The length of the CDR3 is 13 residues. Trimming took 3 bases from V and 1 from J, leaving 6 bases between them.

V and J are TRBV5-6 and TRBJ2-3; TRBD2 matches 12 bases. From germline, CDR1 is SGHDT and CDR2 YYEEEE. This CDR3 is built from 16 residues. Trimming cost V 0 bases and J 6 bases; bases outside gene matches: 5. CDR3 bases: TGTGCCAGCAGCTTGGTTCCTAGCGGGGGGGCGGATACGCAGTATTTT. Residues: CASSLVPSGGADTQYF.

Concerning this clone: Other DNA sequences of this sample code for an identical CDR3. The rearrangement uses TRBV7-8 and TRBJ1-2, with a weak D call TRBD1 (5 bases). V shed 3 bases and J shed 7 bases, with 15 bases lying between them. This CDR3 is 14 amino acids long. Germline V gives CDR1 SGHVS, CDR2 FQNEAQ. The CDR3 sequence: CASSFLGDGGGYTF. Here the CDR3 DNA reads TGTGCCAGCAGCTTCTTGGGGGACGGGGGTGGCTACACCTTC.

J is TRBJ2-3 and V is TRBV5-4; D ambiguous. Per the germline V gene, CDR1 is SGHNT and CDR2 is YYREEE (reference sequence). The CDR3 is 13 amino acids. The V and J ends lost 2 bases and 5 bases respectively, with 9 bases between them. The CDR3, as DNA: TGTGCCAGCAGCTTCATCGCAGGAGATACGCAGTATTTT. It specifies CASSFIAGDTQYF.

This chain links TRBV10-1 with TRBJ2-1; TRBD2 agrees at 7 bases. With 2 bases clipped from V and 3 bases from J, the junction kept 1 base outside the gene matches. The length of the CDR3 is 14 residues. The germline V gene encodes CDR1 WNHNN and CDR2 SYGVQD (reference sequence). The CDR3 DNA sequence: TGCGCCAGCAGTGAGACTAGCGTCTACAATGAGCAGTTCTTC. Its translation is CASSETSVYNEQFF.